Below are 21 T cell receptor beta chains sequenced from a single sample in a study of PD-1 blockade in classical Hodgkin lymphoma. The repertoire was sequenced with immunoSEQ multiplex PCR; TCRdb's copy has only in-frame clones and lacks some. This sample has almost 85,000 clones; around 90% occur once, and the top ten carry under 25%. Brentuximab vedotin exposure varied, and every patient relapsed after autologous stem cell transplantation. This material consisted of peripheral blood mononuclear cells (PBMCs), taken at baseline. The receptors derive from a human donor with classical Hodgkin lymphoma.

The V and J genes are TRBV30 and TRBJ2-7; 8 bases are a match to TRBD1. CDR3 size: 14 residues. Germline V gene sequence: CDR1 GTSNPN, CDR2 SVGIG (reference sequence). With 3 bases clipped from V and 4 bases from J, the junction kept 8 bases outside the gene matches. The CDR3, as DNA: TGTGCCTGGAGGAAAGGACAGGGATTTTACGAGCAGTACTTC. It encodes CAWRKGQGFYEQYF.

The V call is TRBV2, the J call TRBJ1-1; TRBD1 is a possible D gene (5 bases). V lost 2 bases, J lost 1 base, and 17 bases lay in between. The CDR3 loop spans 17 amino acids. Germline CDR1 is SNHLY and CDR2 is FYNNEI. Here the CDR3 reads CASSEQGFYRRNTEAFF. CDR3 DNA: TGTGCCAGCAGTGAACAGGGATTCTATAGACGGAACACTGAAGCTTTCTTT.

V and J are TRBV6-5 and TRBJ2-1; 12 nucleotides align to TRBD2. Looked up from germline, CDR1 is MNHEY and CDR2 is SVGAGI. V dropped 5 bases and J dropped 12; count of bases not matched to a gene: 11. The CDR3 runs 15 residues. The CDR3 nucleotides read TGTGCCAGCAGTCCGGGACTAGCGGGCCGTACGGGGCAGTTCTTC. Translating it yields CASSPGLAGRTGQFF.

V and J are TRBV5-1 and TRBJ1-2; tentatively, D is TRBD1 (6 bases). V lost 4 bases and J lost 4, with 17 bases in between. Germline CDR1 reads SGHRS; CDR2 reads YFSETQ. This CDR3 has 15 amino acids. The CDR3 loop reads CASSPEGGGSYGYTF. In DNA form, the CDR3 reads TGCGCCAGCAGCCCGGAGGGGGGAGGCAGCTATGGCTACACCTTC.

The rearrangement uses TRBV7-2 and TRBJ2-7; 7 bases map to TRBD2. The CDR3 consists of 14 residues. Germline CDR1 SGHTA, CDR2 FQGNSA. The ends lost 1 base at V and 7 bases at J; junction bases unmatched: 7. CDR3 loop: CASSLEATSWEQYF. Here the CDR3 DNA reads TGTGCCAGCAGCTTAGAGGCGACTAGCTGGGAGCAGTACTTC.

The CDR3 region is CASSPLEAGEYTEAFF. CDR3 bases: TGTGCCAGCAGCCCTCTAGAGGCGGGAGAGTACACTGAAGCTTTCTTT. This chain links TRBV4-2 with TRBJ1-1; D is unresolved. In germline, CDR1 is LGHNA, CDR2 YNFKEQ. CDR3 size: 16 residues. V was trimmed by 4 bases and J by 3 bases, leaving 18 bases between them.

The CDR3 protein is CASSDSKQRYGYTF. CDR3 sequence (DNA): TGTGCCAGCAGTGACTCGAAACAGCGCTATGGCTACACCTTC. The chain combines TRBV6-4 with TRBJ1-2; D unresolved. The germline V gene encodes CDR1 MRHNA and CDR2 SNTAGT. V gave up 0 bases and J gave up 4 bases, with 9 bases separating them. This CDR3 has 14 amino acids.

This clone showed up just once. V usage is TRBV19 and J usage is TRBJ2-5; 8 nucleotides align to TRBD2. The germline V gene has CDR1 LNHDA and CDR2 SQIVND (reference sequence). V shed 10 bases and J 5 bases; nucleotides not matched to a gene: 12. This CDR3 has 14 residues. In nucleotides, the CDR3 is TGTGCCACCCGAACTAGCGGCCCCTGGGAGACCCAGTACTTC. Translated: CATRTSGPWETQYF.

The chain combines TRBV6-5 with TRBJ1-2, with 7 bases identical to TRBD1. The germline V gene encodes CDR1 MNHEY and CDR2 SVGAGI. The CDR3 is 14 amino acids. Trimming removed 6 bases from V and 4 bases from J; junction bases left unmatched: 8. CDR3 DNA sequence: TGTGCCAGCAGACCAAACAGGGGAGGCTATGGCTACACCTTC. Protein sequence: CASRPNRGGYGYTF.

The chain carries TRBV18 and TRBJ1-5, with 11 bases that match TRBD1. Germline V gene sequence: CDR1 KGHSH, CDR2 LQKENI. Losses at the gene ends were 6 bases for V and 4 bases for J; bases not matched to a gene: 2. The length of the CDR3 is 14 residues. The CDR3: CASSGTGGNQPQHF. CDR3 in DNA: TGTGCCAGCTCCGGGACAGGGGGTAATCAGCCCCAGCATTTT.

The genes are TRBV27 and TRBJ2-1, with a possible D match to TRBD2 (6 bases). In germline, CDR1 is MNHEY, CDR2 SMNVEV (reference sequence). The CDR3 runs 16 residues. V lost 6 bases and J 0 bases, leaving 15 bases between the germline ends. CDR3 region: CASRTSAGPSYNEQFF. The CDR3 DNA follows: TGTGCCAGCAGAACGTCAGCGGGCCCCTCCTACAATGAGCAGTTCTTC.

This chain links TRBV28 with TRBJ2-3; 7 bases map to TRBD1. Per germline, CDR1 MDHEN and CDR2 SYDVKM. The CDR3 runs 16 residues. With V trimmed by 2 bases and J by 0 bases, 5 bases remained unmatched. The CDR3: CASSLAGGRSTDTQYF. CDR3 DNA: TGTGCCAGCAGTTTAGCAGGGGGTAGGAGCACAGATACGCAGTATTTT.

The chain combines TRBV13 with TRBJ2-2; D ambiguous. The CDR3 has 13 residues. The germline gives CDR1 PRHDT, CDR2 FYEKMQ (reference sequence). V was cut by 2 bases and J by 2 bases, with 3 bases left in between. Here the CDR3 reads CASSLKNTGELFF. The CDR3 DNA reads TGTGCCAGCAGCTTAAAAAACACCGGGGAGCTGTTTTTT.

This chain connects TRBV10-3 to TRBJ2-6, with 10 bases aligning to TRBD1. The CDR3 has 16 amino acids. The V gene's germline CDR1 is ENHRY and CDR2 SYGVKD. J gave up 1 base and V 4 bases, and 1 base lay outside the gene matches. CDR3: CAISGTGGSGANVLTF. As DNA, the CDR3 is TGTGCCATCAGTGGGACAGGGGGTTCTGGGGCCAACGTCCTGACTTTC.

V is TRBV7-7 and J is TRBJ2-1, with 12 bases fitting TRBD2. CDR3 length: 16 amino acids. V dropped 5 bases and J dropped 6; count of bases not matched to a gene: 8. In germline, CDR1 is SSHAT, CDR2 FNYEAQ (reference sequence). The CDR3, as DNA: TGTGCCAGCAGCCCGACTAGCGGGAGTATGCTCAATGAGCAGTTCTTC. As protein: CASSPTSGSMLNEQFF.

V is TRBV18 and J is TRBJ1-2; tentative D call: TRBD1 (6 bases). The CDR3 runs 16 residues. V shed 3 bases and J shed 0 bases, with 14 bases lying between them. Germline V gene data show CDR1 as KGHSH and CDR2 as LQKENI. For the CDR3, the DNA is TGTGCCAGCTCACCTCAGGACAGTTCATCTAACTATGGCTACACCTTC. It is translated as CASSPQDSSSNYGYTF.

The J gene is TRBJ1-4, the V gene TRBV5-1; maybe TRBD1 (6 bases). V was shortened by 0 bases and J by 7 bases, with 13 bases between the two germline ends. The CDR3 sequence is 15 residues long. Germline-derived CDR1 and CDR2 are SGHRS and YFSETQ. The CDR3 sequence is CASSLGAGATEKLFF. The DNA for the CDR3 is TGCGCCAGCAGCTTGGGAGCGGGGGCGACTGAAAAACTGTTTTTT.

The chain employs TRBV7-2 and TRBJ2-1; 9 nucleotides line up with TRBD2. This CDR3 comprises 15 residues. The V and J ends lost 8 bases and 0 bases, in that order; junction bases with no gene match: 5. Germline V gene sequence: CDR1 SGHTA, CDR2 FQGNSA. CDR3 sequence (DNA): TGTGCCAGCGCCCTAGCGGGGAGCTCCTACAATGAGCAGTTCTTC. Its translation is CASALAGSSYNEQFF.

The chain couples TRBV2 to TRBJ1-5; D ambiguous. The length of the CDR3 is 14 residues. Germline-derived CDR1 and CDR2 are SNHLY and FYNNEI. Trimming took 5 bases from V and 7 from J, leaving 15 bases between them. The CDR3 protein is CASSPVSTLQPQHF. The CDR3 DNA reads TGTGCCAGCAGTCCGGTTTCCACCTTACAGCCCCAGCATTTT.

This sequence joins TRBV30 and TRBJ2-7; 10 bases are shared with TRBD1. After removal of 4 bases from V and 1 base from J, the junction contained 4 bases not matched to a gene. CDR3 length: 14 amino acids. Germline V gives CDR1 GTSNPN, CDR2 SVGIG (reference sequence). This CDR3 reads CAWKRTGGSYEQYF. The CDR3 DNA follows: TGTGCCTGGAAACGGACAGGGGGGTCCTACGAGCAGTACTTC.

The V gene is TRBV7-9, the J gene TRBJ2-3, with TRBD2 matching 10 bases. The CDR3 has 15 residues. V lost 5 bases to trimming and J lost 3 bases; unmatched junction nucleotides: 5. Germline V lookup: CDR1 SEHNR, CDR2 FQNEAQ (reference sequence). CDR3 in DNA: TGTGCCAGCAGCGATCTAGCGGGAGTTACAGATACGCAGTATTTT. Encoded protein: CASSDLAGVTDTQYF. Together with reference TRBV7-9 and TRBJ2-3, the CDR3 gives the full variable domain: DTGVSQNPRHKITKRGQNVTFRCDPISEHNRLYWYRQTLGQGPEFLTYFQNEAQLEKSRLLSDRFSAERPKGSFSTLEIQRTEQGDSAMYLCASSDLAGVTDTQYFGPGTRLTVL.